This TCR beta chain is from a study of blood T cell repertoires in COVID-19. Study at large: Sources were T cells, B-cell-depleted T cells, or PBMCs; the material itself was cDNA or gDNA.

The CDR3 consists of 15 residues. Germline V lookup: CDR1 DFQATT, CDR2 SNEGSKA (reference sequence). V shed 3 bases and J 3 bases; nucleotides not matched to a gene: 3. Using immunoSEQ multiplex PCR, the repertoire was profiled, and TCRdb retains in-frame clones only, with some absent. Here the sample spans about 410,000 clones, roughly 90% being singletons. The rearrangement uses TRBV20-1 and TRBJ2-3; 13 positions match TRBD2. The material sequenced was peripheral blood. This TCR derives from a woman in her twenties or thirties with active or convalescent COVID-19. The chain's CDR3 is CSASWGLAGTDTQYF. In DNA form, the CDR3 reads TGCAGTGCTAGTTGGGGACTAGCGGGGACAGATACGCAGTATTTT.